These 5 T cell receptor beta chains originate from one sample sequenced in a study of cytomegalovirus exposure and HLA in healthy donors. The PCR employed 60 Vbeta primers together with 13 Jbeta primers. Assay used: immunoSEQ multiplex PCR; TCRdb lists only in-frame clones, some missing. This table holds 40,000 or so clones. Sequencing used PBMCs. The receptors shown here come from a male donor in good health and CMV-seronegative.

The rearrangement joins TRBV7-9 to TRBJ2-3, with D perhaps TRBD1 (6 bases). The CDR3 spans 14 residues. The germline V gene encodes CDR1 SEHNR and CDR2 FQNEAQ (reference sequence). V lost 1 base to trimming and J lost 6 bases, with 11 bases between them. CDR3 coding DNA: TGTGCCAGCAGCTTAGAACAGGGAATTGATACGCAGTATTTT. Translation gives CASSLEQGIDTQYF.

The rearrangement uses TRBV2 and TRBJ2-2; 9 bases match TRBD1. V gave up 8 bases and J gave up 0 bases; unmatched junction bases: 1. Germline V CDR1 and CDR2: SNHLY, FYNNEI. This CDR3 region has 14 residues. The CDR3 nucleotides are TGTGCCAGCCGGGACAGGGCGAACACCGGGGAGCTGTTTTTT. Translation: CASRDRANTGELFF.

The chain is built from TRBV6-1 and TRBJ2-2; D is unclear. The CDR3 has 15 residues. V was cut by 3 bases and J by 0 bases, with 8 bases left in between. The germline V gene encodes CDR1 MNHNS and CDR2 SASEGT. The CDR3 DNA reads as TGTGCCAGCAGTGATGCTAGTGCGAACACCGGGGAGCTGTTTTTT. Amino acid sequence: CASSDASANTGELFF.

This chain joins TRBV9 and TRBJ2-7; TRBD2 might be the D (5 bases). Trimming left V 4 bases short and J 5 bases short, with 13 bases between. The germline gives CDR1 SGDLS, CDR2 YYNGEE. This CDR3 has 13 residues. CDR3 sequence reads: CASSPPTGDEQYF. The DNA of the CDR3 is TGTGCCAGCAGCCCTCCTACCGGGGACGAGCAGTACTTC.

The CDR3 here is CASSLAHRTSGLLNEQFF. The CDR3 DNA reads TGTGCCAGCAGCTTAGCCCACCGGACTAGCGGGCTTCTCAATGAGCAGTTCTTC. The V gene is TRBV11-2, the J gene TRBJ2-1; 11 nucleotides align to TRBD2. Germline V gene lookup returns CDR1 SGHAT and CDR2 FQNNGV. The V and J ends lost 1 base and 6 bases, in that order; junction bases with no gene match: 11. There are 18 residues in the CDR3.